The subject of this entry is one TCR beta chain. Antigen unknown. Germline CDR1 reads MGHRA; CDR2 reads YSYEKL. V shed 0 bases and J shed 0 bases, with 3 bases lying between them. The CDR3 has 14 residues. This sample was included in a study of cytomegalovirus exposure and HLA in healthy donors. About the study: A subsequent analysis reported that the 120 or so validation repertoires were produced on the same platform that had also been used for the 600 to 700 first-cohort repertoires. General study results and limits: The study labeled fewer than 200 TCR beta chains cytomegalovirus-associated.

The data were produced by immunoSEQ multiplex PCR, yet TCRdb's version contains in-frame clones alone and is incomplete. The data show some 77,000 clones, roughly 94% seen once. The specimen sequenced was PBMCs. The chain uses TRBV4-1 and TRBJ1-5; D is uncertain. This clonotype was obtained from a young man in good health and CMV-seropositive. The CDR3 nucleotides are TGCGCCAGCAGCCAAGATCATAGCAATCAGCCCCAGCATTTT. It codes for CASSQDHSNQPQHF.